This T cell receptor (beta chain) was sequenced in a study of T-cell memory formation after mild COVID-19. General study points: Balance between CD4 and CD8 was seen in clones contracting day 15 to 85, and a CD4+ lean was seen in later expanders. The appearance of some responding clones in pre-infection memory suggested that cross-reactive memory joined. Researchers report contracting CD4+ clones mostly in CM and EM, with CD8+ clones in EMRA.

The sample holds a few counts of this clonotype. Its antigen remains unknown. From the 5' RACE reads, TCRdb called clonotypes with MiXCR, one entry per CDR3 protein. The repertoire includes 530,000 or so distinct CDR3 sequences, 17% of them detected once, and about 8.6% sits in the top ten. The germline V gene has CDR1 SEHNR and CDR2 FQNEAQ (reference sequence). V was cut by 1 base and J by 0 bases, with 16 bases left in between. CDR3 length: 18 residues. This sequence joins TRBV7-9 and TRBJ2-1; unclear D gene. The receptor comes from an adult woman who had mild COVID-19 (a few samples of this study predate the infection). Cell type and time point are not known. The sample taken for sequencing was PBMCs or a T cell subset sorted from them (not recorded which). The CDR3 here is CASSLVARVSASYNEQFF. The CDR3 DNA reads TGTGCCAGCAGCTTAGTGGCTCGTGTTTCAGCCTCCTACAATGAGCAGTTCTTC.